This T cell receptor (beta chain) was observed in a study of cytomegalovirus exposure and HLA in healthy donors. Study observations and caveats: Immune exposure was documented only through CMV serostatus. Sequencing artifact likely explains a cluster of highly shared sequence variants. V- and J-gene trimming in TCR beta was tied to a missense DCLRE1C variant by an analysis performed later.

PCR involved 60 Vbeta and 13 Jbeta primers. TCRdb keeps only in-frame clones here, not all; method: immunoSEQ multiplex PCR. This table holds approximately 150,000 clones, around three quarters found once. CDR1 SNHLY and CDR2 FYNNEI come from the germline V gene. The germline V and J ends were trimmed by 5 bases and 1 base, with 12 bases remaining between them. There are 15 residues in the CDR3. With respect to this clone: No antigen is known for it.

The receptor comes from a man in his forties in good health and CMV-seronegative. The sample consisted of PBMCs. V usage is TRBV2 and J usage is TRBJ1-5; possible D gene TRBD1, 5 bases. CDR3 protein: CASSIGDGSNQPQHF. The CDR3 DNA sequence: TGTGCCAGCAGTATAGGGGATGGAAGCAATCAGCCCCAGCATTTT.